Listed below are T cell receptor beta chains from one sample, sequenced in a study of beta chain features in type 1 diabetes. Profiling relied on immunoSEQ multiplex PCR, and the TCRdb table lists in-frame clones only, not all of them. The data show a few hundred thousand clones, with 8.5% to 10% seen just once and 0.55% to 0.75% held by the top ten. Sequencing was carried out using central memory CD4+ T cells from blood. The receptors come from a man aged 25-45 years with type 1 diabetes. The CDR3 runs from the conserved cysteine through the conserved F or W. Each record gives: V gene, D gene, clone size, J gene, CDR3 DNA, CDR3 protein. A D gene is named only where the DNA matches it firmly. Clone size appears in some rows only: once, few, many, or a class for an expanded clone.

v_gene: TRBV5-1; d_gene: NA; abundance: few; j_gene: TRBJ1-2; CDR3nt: TGCGCCAGCAGCTTGGGTAAAGCAGAAAGAAACTATGGCTACACCTTC; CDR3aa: CASSLGKAERNYGYTF
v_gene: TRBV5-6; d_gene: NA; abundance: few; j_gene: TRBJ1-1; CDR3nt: TGTGCCAGCAGCTTGGCGCAGTGGCCGGAAGGGAACACTGAAGCTTTCTTT; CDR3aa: CASSLAQWPEGNTEAFF
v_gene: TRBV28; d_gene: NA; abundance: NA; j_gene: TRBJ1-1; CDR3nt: TGTGCCATAAACGGCGGGGCGGAAGCTTTCTTT; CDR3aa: CAINGGAEAFF
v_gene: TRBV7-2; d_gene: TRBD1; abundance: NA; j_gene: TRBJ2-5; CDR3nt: TGTGCCAGCAGCTTGGAGCCCGGGACAGTAAAAGAGACCCAGTACTTC; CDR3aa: CASSLEPGTVKETQYF
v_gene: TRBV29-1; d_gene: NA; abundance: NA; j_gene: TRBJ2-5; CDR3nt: TGCAGCGTTGACAGGGCCAGACAAGAGACCCAGTACTTC; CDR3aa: CSVDRARQETQYF
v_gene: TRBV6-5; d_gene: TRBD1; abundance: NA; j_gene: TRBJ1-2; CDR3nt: TGTGCCAGCAGTTACCGGGACAGGGGGAACTATGGCTACACCTTC; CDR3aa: CASSYRDRGNYGYTF
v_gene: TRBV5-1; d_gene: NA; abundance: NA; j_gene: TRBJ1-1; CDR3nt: TGCGCCAGCAGCTCTAGACAGTCAGTGAACACTGAAGCTTTCTTT; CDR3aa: CASSSRQSVNTEAFF
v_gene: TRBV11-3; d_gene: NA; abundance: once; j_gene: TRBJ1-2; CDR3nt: TGTGCCAGCAGCTCGATACCCAGGGCTAACTATGGCTACACCTTC; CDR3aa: CASSSIPRANYGYTF
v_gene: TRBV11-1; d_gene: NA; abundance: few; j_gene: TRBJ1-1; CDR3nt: TGTGCCAGCAGCCAGGACGTCACTCACACTGAAGCTTTCTTT; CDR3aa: CASSQDVTHTEAFF
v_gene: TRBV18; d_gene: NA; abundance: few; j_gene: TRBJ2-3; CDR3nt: TGTGCCAGCTCACGGAGGGGAACTGACACAGATACGCAGTATTTT; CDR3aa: CASSRRGTDTDTQYF
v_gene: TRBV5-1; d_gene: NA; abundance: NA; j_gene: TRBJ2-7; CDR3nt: TGCGCCAGCAGCTTGGGTGGTAGCGGCGACTACGAGCAGTACTTC; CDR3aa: CASSLGGSGDYEQYF
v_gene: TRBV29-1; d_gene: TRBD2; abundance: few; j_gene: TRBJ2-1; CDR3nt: TGCAGCGCTGCCCGGACTAGCGGGTACAATGAGCAGTTCTTC; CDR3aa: CSAARTSGYNEQFF
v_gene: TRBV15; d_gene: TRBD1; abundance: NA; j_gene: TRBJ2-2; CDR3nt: TGTGCCACCAGCCGCAAAACAGGGGGCGAGCGCACCGGGGAGCTGTTTTTT; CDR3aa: CATSRKTGGERTGELFF
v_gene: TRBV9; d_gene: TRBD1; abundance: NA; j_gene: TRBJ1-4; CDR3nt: TGTGCCAGCAGCGCACGGACAGGGATTGCAACTAATGAAAAACTGTTTTTT; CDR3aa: CASSARTGIATNEKLFF
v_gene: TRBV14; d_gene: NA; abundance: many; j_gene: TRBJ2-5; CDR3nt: TGTGCCAGCAACAGGGCCCACCAAGAGACCCAGTACTTC; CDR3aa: CASNRAHQETQYF